The present T cell receptor (beta chain) was sequenced within a study of blood T cell repertoires in COVID-19. Study as a whole: Acute-phase and convalescent COVID-19 samples originated in the United States, Italy and Spain.

CDR1 and CDR2 from the germline V gene are SGHRS and YFSETQ. V gave up 3 bases and J gave up 4 bases; unmatched junction bases: 6. The CDR3 is 14 amino acids. TCRdb's table, derived via immunoSEQ multiplex PCR, lists solely in-frame clones and lacks some. The repertoire holds 99,000 or so clones, with roughly 84% as singletons. The rearrangement joins TRBV5-1 to TRBJ2-5; 7 bases match TRBD2. This clonotype was obtained from a man aged 70-80 years with active or convalescent COVID-19. The sample comprised peripheral blood. CDR3 sequence reads: CASSSAGRGETQYF. In DNA form, the CDR3 reads TGCGCCAGCAGCTCCGCGGGGAGGGGAGAGACCCAGTACTTC.